These 9 T cell receptor beta chains were all obtained from the same sample, sequenced in a study of early T cells in non-severe SARS-CoV-2 infection. TCRdb ran MiXCR on the 5' RACE reads and lists one entry per CDR3 protein. The data show about 77,000 distinct CDR3 sequences, with 12% seen just once and less than 20% held by the top ten. This specimen was whole blood, taken at baseline. These TCRs come from an adult who was a healthcare worker with PCR-confirmed SARS-CoV-2 infection or an uninfected control (not recorded which). The donor label of this sample is uncertain.

CDR3 sequence: CASSEEASNPQYF. Here the CDR3 DNA reads TGTGCCAGCAGTGAAGAGGCGTCTAACCCGCAGTATTTT. The V call is TRBV2, the J call TRBJ2-3; D is uncertain. The germline CDR1 and CDR2 sequences are SNHLY and FYNNEI. The CDR3 loop spans 13 amino acids. V lost 1 base and J lost 10, with 12 bases in between.

This clonotype was detected many times. The V and J genes are TRBV28 and TRBJ1-5; D gene ambiguous. The CDR3 sequence is 13 residues long. Germline V gene data show CDR1 as MDHEN and CDR2 as SYDVKM. Deletions cut 4 bases from V and 0 bases from J, with 4 bases between. CDR3: CASSSYSNQPQHF. The CDR3, as DNA: TGTGCCAGCAGTTCATATAGCAATCAGCCCCAGCATTTT.

This clonotype was seen only a few times. The chain uses TRBV7-6 and TRBJ2-1; 12 bases align to TRBD1. The junction had 12 bases not matched to a gene; V was cut back by 2 bases and J by 10 bases. This CDR3 is 17 amino acids long. Looked up from germline, CDR1 is SGHVS and CDR2 is FNYEAQ. The chain's CDR3 is CASSLLGGQGALGEQFF. The CDR3 region has the DNA TGTGCCAGCAGCTTACTCGGGGGACAGGGGGCTTTAGGGGAGCAGTTCTTC.

The genes are TRBV20-1 and TRBJ2-1; no firm D call. Trimming took 0 bases from V and 5 from J, leaving 11 bases between them. CDR1 is DFQATT and CDR2 is SNEGSKA in the germline V gene (reference sequence). CDR3 size: 14 residues. The CDR3 DNA reads TGCAGTGCTAGAGATGGTTTTGAGGACAATGAGCAGTTCTTC. Translated, it gives CSARDGFEDNEQFF.

The chain carries TRBV5-6 and TRBJ2-1; 14 bases align to TRBD2. Looked up from germline, CDR1 is SGHDT and CDR2 is YYEEEE. This CDR3 is built from 16 residues. V dropped 3 bases and J dropped 3; count of bases not matched to a gene: 2. This chain's CDR3 is CASSWGTSGSYNEQFF. The DNA for the CDR3 is TGTGCCAGCAGCTGGGGGACTAGCGGGAGCTACAATGAGCAGTTCTTC.

Many counts were recorded for this clonotype. The CDR3 protein is CASSPYSGQVNQPQHF. The CDR3 DNA sequence: TGTGCCAGCTCACCATATTCGGGACAGGTTAATCAGCCCCAGCATTTT. The chain links TRBV18 to TRBJ1-5, with 8 nucleotides matching TRBD1. CDR3 size: 16 residues. J gave up 4 bases and V 2 bases, and 7 bases lay outside the gene matches. CDR1 is KGHSH, CDR2 LQKENI, per germline.

This clonotype came up many times. V usage is TRBV20-1 and J usage is TRBJ2-1; possibly TRBD2 for D (6 bases). The V end was cut by 0 bases, the J end by 0 bases, with 15 bases between. Germline assignment: CDR1 DFQATT and CDR2 SNEGSKA (reference sequence). The CDR3 loop spans 17 amino acids. The CDR3 here is CSARDSGTGSSYNEQFF. The CDR3, as DNA: TGCAGTGCTAGAGATTCGGGGACCGGGAGCTCCTACAATGAGCAGTTCTTC.

This clonotype was seen a few times. The rearrangement uses TRBV18 and TRBJ2-3; D is possibly TRBD2 (6 bases). The CDR3 has 14 amino acids. V dropped 5 bases and J dropped 5 bases, with 14 bases sitting between them. In germline, CDR1 is KGHSH, CDR2 LQKENI. The CDR3 nucleotides are TGTGCCAGCTCATTCTCAACTAGCCGAGATACGCAGTATTTT. Amino acids: CASSFSTSRDTQYF. Together with reference TRBV18 and TRBJ2-3, the CDR3 gives the full variable domain: NAGVMQNPRHLVRRRGQEARLRCSPMKGHSHVYWYRQLPEEGLKFMVYLQKENIIDESGMPKERFSAEFPKEGPSILRIQQVVRGDSAAYFCASSFSTSRDTQYFGPGTRLTVL.

The table lists this clonotype with many counts. The genes are TRBV7-6 and TRBJ2-7, with D unclear. This CDR3 is 15 amino acids long. Looked up from germline, CDR1 is SGHVS and CDR2 is FNYEAQ. V dropped 5 bases and J dropped 2 bases, with 16 bases sitting between them. CDR3 sequence: CASSPTVGLTYEQYF. DNA of the CDR3: TGTGCCAGCAGCCCCACTGTAGGGCTTACCTACGAGCAGTACTTC.